This T cell receptor (beta chain) was obtained from a study of T-cell reconstitution after alpha-beta-depleted transplantation in children. Preparation of the TCRbeta library used unique molecular identifiers. TCRdb itself ran the PCR reads through MiXCR, one entry per CDR3 protein. Of some 500,000 distinct CDR3 sequences listed, 30% to 35% are singletons. The V end was cut by 7 bases, the J end by 7 bases, with 11 bases between. Germline V CDR1 and CDR2: SQVTM, ANQGSEA. The CDR3 contains 10 residues. The chain uses TRBV29-1 and TRBJ2-7; D is uncertain. The specimen was PBMCs from the stem cell graft donor, collected from the stem cell graft. The TCR originated in a human donor who donated a stem cell graft to a child with aplastic anemia. The CDR3 here is CSARSTEQYF. The DNA of the CDR3 is TGCAGCGCCCGAAGCACAGAGCAGTACTTC.